This T cell receptor (beta chain) was obtained from a study of monozygotic twins with inflammatory bowel disease. UMIs that had a 6-nucleotide sample barcode were put in using template switching. cDNA for TCRalpha and TCRbeta was amplified by nested PCRs of 15 to 20 then around 9 cycles. TCRdb re-analyzed the 5' RACE reads; it lists each CDR3 protein once, without DNA. This listing includes 200,000 to 250,000 distinct CDR3 sequences. Broader study findings: Results did not support any single strong IBD-associated signal or clonotype.

Regarding this clonotype: Its antigen is still unknown.

The CDR3 extends over 14 amino acids. The specimen was blood. This chain joins TRBV12-3 or TRBV12-4 and TRBJ1-2; the D gene TCRdb calls, TRBD1, cannot be checked with no DNA. The receptor was isolated from a human donor with ulcerative colitis or Crohn's disease, or a healthy co-twin of an affected twin (not recorded which). CDR3 residues: CASSLGQGSYGYTF.